This passage covers 23 T cell receptor beta chains from one sample sequenced in a study of cytomegalovirus exposure and HLA in healthy donors. Generated by immunoSEQ multiplex PCR, the TCRdb table keeps only in-frame clones and is missing some. Among around 95,000 clones, around 84% were seen once, and the ten largest hold roughly 22%. The sample was PBMCs. These receptors originate from a man between 18 and 29 years old in good health and CMV-seropositive.

This chain links TRBV7-8 with TRBJ2-7; TRBD2 agrees at 9 bases. Per germline, CDR1 SGHVS and CDR2 FQNEAQ. This CDR3 spans 17 amino acids. V shed 1 base, J shed 4 bases, and the junction held 11 bases outside the gene matches. The CDR3 here is CASSLGAAGGPLYEQYV. In nucleotides, the CDR3 is TGTGCCAGCAGCTTAGGGGCCGCGGGAGGGCCTCTGTACGAGCAGTACGTC.

J is TRBJ1-5 and V is TRBV19; a weak D match, TRBD1 (6 bases). Germline CDR1 is LNHDA and CDR2 is SQIVND (reference sequence). The CDR3 sequence is 17 residues long. The V and J ends lost 5 bases and 3 bases respectively, with 20 bases between them. The CDR3 nucleotides read TGTGCCAGTAGTCCTCTGGGGGCCAGGAGCTACAATCAGCCCCAGCATTTT. Translation: CASSPLGARSYNQPQHF.

The V and J genes are TRBV5-1 and TRBJ2-1, with D unclear. Trimming left V 0 bases short and J 3 bases short, with 13 bases between. Germline V lookup: CDR1 SGHRS, CDR2 YFSETQ. There are 16 residues in the CDR3. CDR3 sequence reads: CASSLAPAADYNEQFF. The CDR3 DNA reads as TGCGCCAGCAGCTTGGCCCCGGCGGCAGACTACAATGAGCAGTTCTTC. Combining the CDR3 with reference TRBV5-1 and TRBJ2-1 gives the whole variable domain KAGVTQTPRYLIKTRGQQVTLSCSPISGHRSVSWYQQTPGQGLQFLFEYFSETQRNKGNFPGRFSGRQFSNSRSEMNVSTLELGDSALYLCASSLAPAADYNEQFFGPGTRLTVL.

This chain joins TRBV4-1 and TRBJ2-1; D is perhaps TRBD2 (6 bases). The CDR3 spans 19 residues. The V and J ends lost 1 base and 7 bases respectively, with 26 bases between them. The germline V gene has CDR1 MGHRA and CDR2 YSYEKL. The CDR3 nucleotides read TGCGCCAGCAGCCAAGGTCGGGGGACCATTGCTGGATGGACAAATGAGCAGTTCTTC. Its translation: CASSQGRGTIAGWTNEQFF.

The chain uses TRBV28 and TRBJ2-7, with a tentative D call TRBD2 (6 bases). V was trimmed by 4 bases and J by 5 bases, leaving 21 bases between them. Germline assignment: CDR1 MDHEN and CDR2 SYDVKM. The CDR3 is made up of 16 amino acids. This CDR3 reads CASSSPGVGRWNEQYF. Here the CDR3 DNA reads TGTGCCAGCAGTTCCCCCGGGGTTGGGAGGTGGAACGAGCAGTACTTC.

The chain links TRBV7-3 to TRBJ1-1; D remains ambiguous. Looked up from germline, CDR1 is SGHTA and CDR2 is FQGTGA. Trimming stripped 2 bases from V and 7 bases from J, with 14 bases between. The length of the CDR3 is 14 residues. The CDR3: CASSLLPGEGEAFF. The DNA of the CDR3 is TGTGCCAGCAGCTTATTACCGGGTGAGGGTGAAGCTTTCTTT.

The chain recombines TRBV30 with TRBJ2-2; 8 bases align to TRBD1. J gave up 5 bases and V 4 bases, and 3 bases lay outside the gene matches. Germline V lookup: CDR1 GTSNPN, CDR2 SVGIG (reference sequence). The CDR3 is 13 residues long. The CDR3 here is CAWTRQGTGELFF. The CDR3 DNA reads as TGTGCCTGGACCCGACAGGGGACCGGGGAGCTGTTTTTT.

This chain joins TRBV7-3 and TRBJ1-2; 10 bases match TRBD1. Germline V CDR1 and CDR2: SGHTA, FQGTGA. This CDR3 has 15 residues. V gave up 2 bases and J gave up 1 base; unmatched junction bases: 1. DNA of the CDR3: TGTGCCAGCAGCTTAGGGACAGGGGTTAACTATGGCTACACCTTC. This translates into CASSLGTGVNYGYTF.

The chain uses TRBV28 and TRBJ2-7, with D possibly TRBD1 on 6 matching bases. The CDR3 runs to 13 residues. CDR1 is MDHEN and CDR2 is SYDVKM in the germline V gene. Trimming left V 2 bases short and J 6 bases short, with 11 bases between. The CDR3 protein is CASSLGTPAEQYV. The CDR3 DNA sequence: TGTGCCAGCAGTTTAGGGACACCCGCCGAGCAGTACGTC.

The gene calls are TRBV5-1 and TRBJ1-2, with D perhaps matching TRBD1 (6 bases). The V end lost 3 bases, the J end lost 3 bases, and 24 bases lay between the germline ends. CDR1 and CDR2 (germline): SGHRS, YFSETQ. The CDR3 is 18 residues long. In nucleotides, the CDR3 is TGCGCCAGCAGCTGGGATAATCCTTATCGGGACACCTACTATGGCTACACCTTC. This gives the protein CASSWDNPYRDTYYGYTF. Complete variable domain (other parts from reference TRBV5-1 and TRBJ1-2): KAGVTQTPRYLIKTRGQQVTLSCSPISGHRSVSWYQQTPGQGLQFLFEYFSETQRNKGNFPGRFSGRQFSNSRSEMNVSTLELGDSALYLCASSWDNPYRDTYYGYTFGSGTRLTVV.

The genes are TRBV5-5 and TRBJ2-7, with D possibly matching TRBD1 (6 bases). Germline V gene lookup returns CDR1 SGHKS and CDR2 YYEKEE (reference sequence). The V and J ends lost 1 base and 4 bases respectively, with 9 bases between them. This CDR3 is built from 13 residues. This CDR3 is CASSLQGFYEQYV. CDR3 nucleotides: TGTGCCAGCAGCTTGCAGGGGTTTTACGAGCAGTACGTC.

V and J are TRBV5-1 and TRBJ2-7, with D possibly being TRBD1 (6 bases). The CDR3 runs to 14 residues. Trimming removed 0 bases from V and 4 bases from J, with 11 bases in between. Germline V lookup: CDR1 SGHRS, CDR2 YFSETQ. This chain's CDR3 is CASSLVQGIYEQYF. DNA of the CDR3: TGCGCCAGCAGCTTGGTGCAGGGGATATACGAGCAGTACTTC.

The chain links TRBV27 to TRBJ2-4; 10 nucleotides align to TRBD2. The CDR3 contains 14 residues. The germline gives CDR1 MNHEY, CDR2 SMNVEV (reference sequence). Trimming at V came to 4 bases and at J to 6 bases, leaving 3 bases not matched to a gene. The CDR3 is CASSWSGRGNIQYF. The CDR3 DNA reads TGTGCCAGCAGTTGGAGCGGGAGGGGAAACATTCAGTACTTC.

The rearrangement uses TRBV5-5 and TRBJ2-7; a possible D gene is TRBD2 (6 bases). V lost 2 bases to trimming and J lost 7 bases, with 10 bases between them. The CDR3 is 12 residues long. Germline assignment: CDR1 SGHKS and CDR2 YYEKEE (reference sequence). The CDR3 loop is CASSFYAGEQYV. The CDR3 nucleotides read TGTGCCAGCAGCTTCTATGCGGGAGAGCAGTACGTC.

The chain combines TRBV28 with TRBJ1-2; possible D gene TRBD1, 6 bases. The CDR3 covers 14 residues. V lost 7 bases and J lost 4, with 16 bases in between. Germline values: CDR1 MDHEN, CDR2 SYDVKM. Here the CDR3 DNA reads TGTGCCAGCACAAAGGCAGGACAGCTCTATGGCTACACCTTC. Amino acids: CASTKAGQLYGYTF.

The V gene is TRBV18, the J gene TRBJ1-1; no definite D call. CDR1 is KGHSH, CDR2 LQKENI, per germline. Trimming pared 6 bases from V and 0 bases from J, leaving 8 bases between. The CDR3 length is 13 residues. CDR3 sequence reads: CASSAKMNTEAFF. The CDR3 DNA sequence: TGTGCCAGCTCTGCTAAGATGAACACTGAAGCTTTCTTT. The variable domain in full, completed from reference TRBV18 and TRBJ1-1, reads NAGVMQNPRHLVRRRGQEARLRCSPMKGHSHVYWYRQLPEEGLKFMVYLQKENIIDESGMPKERFSAEFPKEGPSILRIQQVVRGDSAAYFCASSAKMNTEAFFGQGTRLTVV.

V and J are TRBV9 and TRBJ2-1; the match to TRBD2 covers 12 bases. J lost 15 bases, V lost 3 bases, and 7 bases had no gene match. CDR1 is SGDLS, CDR2 YYNGEE, per germline. The CDR3 covers 13 residues. The CDR3 reads CASSARTSGILFF. The DNA for the CDR3 is TGTGCCAGCAGCGCCCGGACTAGCGGGATCCTGTTCTTC.

The genes are TRBV6-1 and TRBJ2-7, with 7 bases that match TRBD1. Germline-derived CDR1 and CDR2 are MNHNS and SASEGT. J lost 3 bases, V lost 3 bases, and 8 bases had no gene match. CDR3 length: 15 residues. CDR3 loop: CASSDPGGTIYEQYF. CDR3 sequence (DNA): TGTGCCAGCAGTGACCCAGGGGGTACGATCTACGAGCAGTACTTC.

The V call is TRBV30, the J call TRBJ1-5; TRBD1 agrees at 10 bases. The germline gives CDR1 GTSNPN, CDR2 SVGIG (reference sequence). V was clipped by 7 bases and J by 5 bases; unmatched bases: 8. This CDR3 spans 14 amino acids. CDR3 amino acids: CASSLGTGDQPQHF. The DNA for the CDR3 is TGTGCCTCTTCCCTAGGGACAGGGGATCAGCCCCAGCATTTT.

The chain is built from TRBV14 and TRBJ2-7; TRBD2 aligns across 8 bases. The germline gives CDR1 SGHDN, CDR2 FVKESK. The V gene end was trimmed by 0 bases and the J gene end by 2 bases; junction bases not matched to a gene: 21. The CDR3 totals 21 residues. The CDR3 DNA follows: TGTGCCAGCAGCCAAGAAAGGAGGCGCTGCCTAGCGGGTAGTCACACCTACGAGCAGTACGTC. Its protein product is CASSQERRRCLAGSHTYEQYV.

The rearrangement joins TRBV11-2 to TRBJ2-7; TRBD2 agrees at 14 bases. Trimming at V came to 4 bases and at J to 1 base, leaving 3 bases not matched to a gene. Germline CDR1 SGHAT, CDR2 FQNNGV. The CDR3 covers 16 residues. CDR3: CASSYGTSGRSYEQYF. The CDR3 DNA sequence: TGTGCCAGCAGCTACGGGACTAGCGGGAGATCCTACGAGCAGTACTTC.

This clone appeared a single time. This chain connects TRBV7-9 to TRBJ2-1; tentatively, D is TRBD2 (6 bases). The CDR3 is made up of 15 amino acids. CDR1 is SEHNR and CDR2 is FQNEAQ in the germline V gene (reference sequence). Trimming cost V 5 bases and J 3 bases, with 14 bases left between them. CDR3 protein: CASSPRRDGYNEQFF. The CDR3 DNA reads as TGTGCCAGCAGCCCCCGGAGGGATGGCTACAATGAGCAGTTCTTC. The whole variable domain, remainder taken from reference TRBV7-9 and TRBJ2-1, is DTGVSQNPRHKITKRGQNVTFRCDPISEHNRLYWYRQTLGQGPEFLTYFQNEAQLEKSRLLSDRFSAERPKGSFSTLEIQRTEQGDSAMYLCASSPRRDGYNEQFFGPGTRLTVL.

Only one count was recorded for this clone. The gene calls are TRBV4-2 and TRBJ1-1; perhaps TRBD1 as D (5 bases). Trimming stripped 3 bases from V and 4 bases from J, with 12 bases between. CDR3 size: 14 residues. CDR1 is LGHNA, CDR2 YNFKEQ, per germline. The CDR3 DNA is TGTGCCAGCAGCCAGGCAGGGTTCCGCACTGAAGCTTTCTTT. Protein product: CASSQAGFRTEAFF.